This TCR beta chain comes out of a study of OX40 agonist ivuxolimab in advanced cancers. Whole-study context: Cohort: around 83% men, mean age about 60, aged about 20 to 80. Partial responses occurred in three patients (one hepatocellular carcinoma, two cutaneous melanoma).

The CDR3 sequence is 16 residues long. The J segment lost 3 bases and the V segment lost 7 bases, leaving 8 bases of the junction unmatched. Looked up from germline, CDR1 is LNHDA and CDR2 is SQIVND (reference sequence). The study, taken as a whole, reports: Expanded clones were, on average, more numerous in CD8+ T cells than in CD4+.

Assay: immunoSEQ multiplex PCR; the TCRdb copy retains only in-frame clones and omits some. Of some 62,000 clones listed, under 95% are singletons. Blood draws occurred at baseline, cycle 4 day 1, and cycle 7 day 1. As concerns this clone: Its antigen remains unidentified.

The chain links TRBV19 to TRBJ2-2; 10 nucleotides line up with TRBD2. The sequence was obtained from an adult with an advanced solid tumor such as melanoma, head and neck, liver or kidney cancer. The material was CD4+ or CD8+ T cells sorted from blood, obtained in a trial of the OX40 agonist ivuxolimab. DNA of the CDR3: TGTGCCAGTAAAGTAGCGGGAGGAGGAGACACCGGGGAGCTGTTTTTT. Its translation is CASKVAGGGDTGELFF.